Listed here are 2 T cell receptor beta chains from one sample, sequenced in a study of patients and donors after allogeneic stem cell transplantation. A single record per CDR3 protein comes from TCRdb applying MiXCR to the RT-PCR reads. The table shows some 880,000 distinct CDR3 sequences, with over 15% occurring only once. Sequenced: blood, either unsorted or a sorted T cell fraction (not recorded which). These receptors originate from a human donor who was either an allogeneic HSCT recipient or a stem cell or donor lymphocyte infusion donor (not recorded which). It is not recorded whose cells these are; they may come from a transplant donor.

The rearrangement links TRBV3-1 to TRBJ1-4; 9 bases are shared with TRBD1. The V segment lost 4 bases and the J segment 8 bases; nucleotides outside the gene matches: 11. Germline V gene sequence: CDR1 LGHDT, CDR2 YNNKEL (reference sequence). The CDR3 runs 16 residues. The DNA of the CDR3 is TGTGCCAGCAGCCGATCCCACAGGGGGCGGAACGAAAAACTGTTTTTT. Translation: CASSRSHRGRNEKLFF. Full variable domain (remainder filled in from reference TRBV3-1 and TRBJ1-4): DTAVSQTPKYLVTQMGNDKSIKCEQNLGHDTMYWYKQDSKKFLKIMFSYNNKELIINETVPNRFSPKSPDKAHLNLHINSLELGDSAVYFCASSRSHRGRNEKLFFGSGTQLSVL.

In its sample, this clonotype was seen a few times. This chain joins TRBV10-3 and TRBJ2-7; the match to TRBD2 covers 12 bases. The CDR3 sequence is 14 residues long. Germline values: CDR1 ENHRY, CDR2 SYGVKD. V lost 9 bases to trimming and J lost 1 base; unmatched junction nucleotides: 4. Here the CDR3 DNA reads TGTGCCATAGGGACTAGCGGGCAGTCCTACGAGCAGTACTTC. This sequence encodes CAIGTSGQSYEQYF.